These T cell receptor beta chains were read from a single sample in a study of shared clonotypes between healthy human individuals. Clones were sequenced by immunoSEQ multiplex PCR, and TCRdb holds only the in-frame ones, with some missing. This sample has millions of clones; roughly 95% occur once, and the top ten carry 0.1% to 0.15%. Sequenced material: naive CD4+ T cells sorted from blood. The receptors stem from a man between 18 and 29 years old in good health. The CDR3 runs from the conserved cysteine through the conserved F or W. Fields, in order: J gene, D gene, clone size, V gene, CDR3 DNA, CDR3 protein. The D gene is left open where the match is weak. Only some rows state a clone size, as once, few, many or a class for expanded clones.

TRBJ1-2,NA,NA,TRBV29-1,TGCAGCGTTTTAGACAGAGGGAACTATGGCTACACCTTC,CSVLDRGNYGYTF
TRBJ2-7,NA,NA,TRBV30,TGTGCCTGGAGCAGGAGGGGGCTCTCGGGCTACGAGCAGTACTTC,CAWSRRGLSGYEQYF
TRBJ2-5,TRBD2,many,TRBV29-1,TGCAGCGTTGAAGGGACTAGCGGGAGAGGGACCCAGTACTTC,CSVEGTSGRGTQYF
TRBJ1-4,TRBD1,NA,TRBV10-3,TGTGCCATCAGTCAAACCCCGGGACAGACTAATGAAAAACTGTTTTTT,CAISQTPGQTNEKLFF
TRBJ1-4,TRBD1,NA,TRBV5-1,TGCGCCAGCAGCTTGGGTACCGCCTTGGGACAGGGTAATGAAAAACTGTTTTTT,CASSLGTALGQGNEKLFF
TRBJ2-7,TRBD2,once,TRBV7-9,TGTGCCAGCAGCTCCAGTCCCGGTAAAGCGGGAGACTCCTACGAGCAGTACTTC,CASSSSPGKAGDSYEQYF
TRBJ2-7,NA,NA,TRBV10-3,TGTGCCATCAGTGATTTCCAGTTAGGGCAGTACTTC,CAISDFQLGQYF
TRBJ2-7,TRBD1,NA,TRBV6-5,TGTGCCAGCAGTGGCCCAGGACAGGGGGTCTACGAGCAGTACTTC,CASSGPGQGVYEQYF
TRBJ2-1,NA,NA,TRBV11-3,TGTGCCAGCAGCTTAGCGGGCCCCTCCTACAATGAGCAGTTCTTC,CASSLAGPSYNEQFF
TRBJ1-2,NA,NA,TRBV5-1,TGCGCCAGCAGCTTGGGAGGGGCGAGTAACTATGGCTACACCTTC,CASSLGGASNYGYTF
TRBJ2-3,NA,NA,TRBV30,TGTGCCTGGAGTGTCCCACCCCCCGTAGATACGCAGTATTTT,CAWSVPPPVDTQYF
TRBJ1-2,NA,NA,TRBV7-2,TGTGCCAGCAGCTTAGAGACAGGTACTCGAGGCTACACCTTC,CASSLETGTRGYTF
TRBJ1-1,TRBD1,once,TRBV9,TGTGCCAGCAGCGGGGGACAGGGGGCGCACACTGAAGCTTTCTTT,CASSGGQGAHTEAFF
TRBJ2-5,NA,NA,TRBV6-5,TGTGCCAGCACCGCCGGGCAAGAGACCCAGTACTTC,CASTAGQETQYF
TRBJ2-5,NA,once,TRBV15,TGTGCCACCAGCAGAGACCAGGACGAGACCCAGTACTTC,CATSRDQDETQYF
TRBJ1-1,NA,NA,TRBV27,TGTGCCAGCACACACGGGGGGAACACTGAAGCTTTCTTT,CASTHGGNTEAFF
TRBJ2-7,TRBD1,NA,TRBV6-5,TGTGCCAGCAGACAACCGGGACAGGGGGCGAGCGAGCAGTACTTC,CASRQPGQGASEQYF
TRBJ1-3,NA,NA,TRBV4-3,TGCGCCAGCAGCCAAGAAGCCCAGTCTGGAAACACCATATATTTT,CASSQEAQSGNTIYF
TRBJ2-5,NA,NA,TRBV2,TGTGCCAGCAGTGGACAGGTACAGGAGACCCAGTACTTC,CASSGQVQETQYF
TRBJ2-7,TRBD1,NA,TRBV5-1,TGCGCCAGCAGGGGACAGGGACCCGGCGAGCAGTACTTC,CASRGQGPGEQYF
TRBJ1-1,TRBD1,NA,TRBV6-1,TGTGCCAGCAGTACTTGGACAGGGGCGAACACTGAAGCTTTCTTT,CASSTWTGANTEAFF
TRBJ2-4,NA,NA,TRBV15,TGTGCCACCAGCAGGGAGGGCAAAAACATTCAGTACTTC,CATSREGKNIQYF
TRBJ2-7,NA,NA,TRBV5-1,TGCGCCAGCAGCTTGGGACACTTCTACGAGCAGTACTTC,CASSLGHFYEQYF
TRBJ1-2,TRBD1,NA,TRBV2,TGTGCCAGCAGGCCGACAGGGGCTAACTATGGCTACACCTTC,CASRPTGANYGYTF
TRBJ2-5,NA,NA,TRBV2,TGTGCCAGCAGTACCACATGGACCCAGTACTTC,CASSTTWTQYF
TRBJ2-7,NA,NA,TRBV21-1,TGTGCCAGCAGCAAAGCTCGGTCATCCTACGAGCAGTACTTC,CASSKARSSYEQYF
TRBJ2-2,TRBD1,once,TRBV2,TGTGCCAGCAGCGGGACAGGGTACCCCGGGGAGCTGTTTTTT,CASSGTGYPGELFF
TRBJ2-1,NA,NA,TRBV4-1,TGCGCCAGCAGGGGCTACAATGAGCAGTTCTTC,CASRGYNEQFF
TRBJ2-1,NA,NA,TRBV5-1,TGCGCCAGCAGCTTGGGGGACAATGAGCAGTTCTTC,CASSLGDNEQFF
TRBJ2-3,NA,NA,TRBV9,TGTGCCAGCAGCGTAGACCCCTCAGATACGCAGTATTTT,CASSVDPSDTQYF
TRBJ1-2,NA,NA,TRBV6-5,TGTGCCACCGGGAGGTCGACAGGCCTAAGCTATGGCTACACCTTC,CATGRSTGLSYGYTF
TRBJ2-3,TRBD1,NA,TRBV29-1,TGCAGCGCAAACAGGGGGGTGGTAGATACGCAGTATTTT,CSANRGVVDTQYF
TRBJ1-4,NA,NA,TRBV7-9,TGTGCCAGCAGCTTCTGGGGACTTAACGAAAAACTGTTTTTT,CASSFWGLNEKLFF
TRBJ1-2,NA,NA,TRBV18,TGTGCCAGCTCACGATCCGGACAGCCGTACTATGGCTACACCTTC,CASSRSGQPYYGYTF
TRBJ2-7,TRBD1,NA,TRBV7-9,TGTGCCAGCAGCTCGGGACAGGACTCCTACGAGCAGTACTTC,CASSSGQDSYEQYF
TRBJ2-7,NA,NA,TRBV7-2,TGTGCCAGCAGCAACGACTTACCCTACGAGCAGTACTTC,CASSNDLPYEQYF
TRBJ1-2,TRBD1,NA,TRBV5-4,TGTGCCAGCAGCTTGGTGGGACAGGGAAAGAATGGCTACACCTTC,CASSLVGQGKNGYTF
TRBJ1-1,NA,once,TRBV5-1,TGCGCCAGCACGGTCGGGGCAGTCCCCAACACTGAAGCTTTCTTT,CASTVGAVPNTEAFF
TRBJ2-7,NA,NA,TRBV7-9,TGTGCCAGCAGCAAGACAGGAATCAACTCCTACGAGCAGTACTTC,CASSKTGINSYEQYF
TRBJ2-7,TRBD2,NA,TRBV10-1,TGCGCCAGCAGTGTCGGACTAGCGGGAGTCTCGTCCGAGCAGTACTTC,CASSVGLAGVSSEQYF
TRBJ1-3,NA,NA,TRBV19,TGTGCCAGTAGTCCTATGAGCTCTGGAAACACCATATATTTT,CASSPMSSGNTIYF
TRBJ2-7,NA,NA,TRBV27,TGTGCCACCAAGCGGGACAGCTCCTACGAGCAGTACTTC,CATKRDSSYEQYF
TRBJ2-1,TRBD1,NA,TRBV2,TGTGCCAGCAGACGGGACAGGGGCTACAGTGAGCAGTTCTTC,CASRRDRGYSEQFF
TRBJ2-2,NA,NA,TRBV28,TGTGCCAGCAGGCCCGGGGACGTAGGTTCCGGGGAGCTGTTTTTT,CASRPGDVGSGELFF
TRBJ1-1,TRBD1,NA,TRBV2,TGTGCCAGCAGTGTCGAGTCAGGGGGCTTTGGCACTGAAGCTTTCTTT,CASSVESGGFGTEAFF
TRBJ2-7,NA,NA,TRBV28,TGTGCCATTAAGGGAAGGTCCTACGAGCAGTACTTC,CAIKGRSYEQYF
TRBJ2-7,NA,NA,TRBV29-1,TGCAGCGTTGGACTTTACTCCTACGAGCAGTACTTC,CSVGLYSYEQYF
TRBJ2-3,NA,NA,TRBV4-1,TGCGCCAGCAGCCTTCCTCATGATACGCAGTATTTT,CASSLPHDTQYF
TRBJ2-3,NA,NA,TRBV15,TGTGCCACCAGCAGAGGGCAGGGCACAGATACGCAGTATTTT,CATSRGQGTDTQYF
TRBJ1-2,NA,once,TRBV5-4,TGTGCCAGCAGCTTGGTCGGGGGAGCTAACTATGGCTACACCTTC,CASSLVGGANYGYTF
TRBJ2-2,NA,NA,TRBV7-9,TGTGCCAGCAGCCCAATCACTGGGGACGTCACCGGGGAGCTGTTTTTT,CASSPITGDVTGELFF
TRBJ2-1,NA,NA,TRBV19,TGTGCCAGTAGTATAGTAGGTTGGAATGAGCAGTTCTTC,CASSIVGWNEQFF
TRBJ1-1,NA,NA,TRBV27,TGTGCCAGCAGTCCCCAGGGCCGGATAAAACCTTTCTTT,CASSPQGRIKPFF
TRBJ1-2,TRBD1,NA,TRBV4-1,TGCGCCAGCAGCCAATCCTTGACAGGGCGAGATGGCTACACCTTC,CASSQSLTGRDGYTF
TRBJ1-2,TRBD1,NA,TRBV7-9,TGTGCCAGCAGCTTGGGGACAGGGGGCTTGTTGGATGGCTACACCTTC,CASSLGTGGLLDGYTF
TRBJ2-5,NA,NA,TRBV9,TGTGCCAGCAGCGTAGGGGGGGTTCCAAGCCAAGAGACCCAGTACTTC,CASSVGGVPSQETQYF
TRBJ1-3,NA,NA,TRBV6-6,TGTGCCAGCAGTTACTCGACAGTCTCTGGAAACACCATATATTTT,CASSYSTVSGNTIYF
TRBJ1-4,NA,NA,TRBV19,TGTGCCAGTACCCCCATAACCTACGGATTAGACAGTATCGGTGAAAAACTGTTTTTT,CASTPITYGLDSIGEKLFF
TRBJ1-5,NA,once,TRBV30,TGTGCCTGGGGAGAGGGCAATCAGCCCCAGCATTTT,CAWGEGNQPQHF